The rows below give T cell receptor beta chains drawn from one sample of a study of blood T cells in healthy people across ages. TCRdb recomputed calls from the 5' RACE reads with MiXCR, one row per CDR3 protein. The sample carries roughly 1.9 million distinct CDR3 sequences, approximately 39% recorded once. The source material was blood. These receptors all stem from a human donor in good health. Each CDR3 is given with its conserved first and last residue. Each record gives: J gene, D gene, clone size, V gene, CDR3 protein, CDR3 DNA. D genes are given only for firm matches. Clone size is shown for a subset of rows, as once, few, many or a class of expanded clone.

J gene: TRBJ2-3
D gene: .
clone size: many
V gene: TRBV6-2/TRBV6-3
CDR3 protein: CASSYGTLAHTQYF
CDR3 DNA: TGTGCCAGCAGTTACGGGACTCTCGCCCATACGCAGTATTTT

J gene: TRBJ2-5
D gene: .
clone size: .
V gene: TRBV18
CDR3 protein: CASLPDGRRQETQYF
CDR3 DNA: TGTGCCAGCTTACCCGATGGCCGGAGGCAAGAGACCCAGTACTTC

J gene: TRBJ2-4
D gene: TRBD1
clone size: .
V gene: TRBV20-1
CDR3 protein: CSAPGTGPEGQYF
CDR3 DNA: TGCAGTGCGCCCGGGACAGGTCCAGAAGGGCAGTACTTC

J gene: TRBJ1-1
D gene: .
clone size: .
V gene: TRBV7-9
CDR3 protein: CASSLVDGAGEAFF
CDR3 DNA: TGTGCCAGCAGCCTAGTGGATGGGGCGGGTGAGGCTTTCTTT

J gene: TRBJ2-7
D gene: TRBD1
clone size: few
V gene: TRBV27
CDR3 protein: CASSLGVGTATYEQYF
CDR3 DNA: TGTGCCAGCAGTTTAGGCGTAGGGACAGCTACCTACGAGCAGTACTTC

J gene: TRBJ2-1
D gene: TRBD1
clone size: .
V gene: TRBV12-3/TRBV12-4
CDR3 protein: CASRDRGWISSEQFF
CDR3 DNA: TGTGCCAGCAGGGACAGGGGATGGATAAGTAGTGAGCAGTTCTTC

J gene: TRBJ2-3
D gene: .
clone size: .
V gene: TRBV29-1
CDR3 protein: CSVTPWEDTQYF
CDR3 DNA: TGCAGCGTAACCCCATGGGAGGATACGCAGTATTTT

J gene: TRBJ2-7
D gene: TRBD1
clone size: .
V gene: TRBV7-9
CDR3 protein: CASRRPDRGFGEQYF
CDR3 DNA: TGTGCCAGCAGACGCCCGGACAGGGGTTTCGGAGAGCAGTACTTC

J gene: TRBJ1-4
D gene: TRBD1
clone size: .
V gene: TRBV10-3
CDR3 protein: CAMRQGGDEKLFF
CDR3 DNA: TGTGCCATGCGACAGGGAGGTGATGAAAAACTGTTTTTT

J gene: TRBJ2-1
D gene: TRBD1
clone size: .
V gene: TRBV7-9
CDR3 protein: CASSLTGTGTNEQFF
CDR3 DNA: TGTGCCAGCAGCTTAACCGGGACAGGGACCAACGAGCAGTTCTTC

J gene: TRBJ2-1
D gene: .
clone size: .
V gene: TRBV9
CDR3 protein: CASSVGSRPDNEQFF
CDR3 DNA: TGTGCCAGCAGCGTAGGTAGCAGACCGGACAATGAGCAGTTCTTC

J gene: TRBJ2-4
D gene: TRBD2
clone size: .
V gene: TRBV7-2
CDR3 protein: CASSPTSGGHYNEQYF
CDR3 DNA: TGTGCCAGCAGCCCCACTAGCGGGGGCCACTACAATGAGCAGTACTTC

J gene: TRBJ1-5
D gene: TRBD1
clone size: .
V gene: TRBV28
CDR3 protein: CASSWTGVVQPQHF
CDR3 DNA: TGTGCCAGCAGTTGGACAGGGGTGGTTCAGCCCCAGCATTTT

J gene: TRBJ1-2
D gene: .
clone size: once
V gene: TRBV6-1
CDR3 protein: CASTRELGYGYTF
CDR3 DNA: TGTGCCAGCACTAGGGAATTAGGCTATGGCTACACCTTC

J gene: TRBJ1-1
D gene: .
clone size: many
V gene: TRBV6-4
CDR3 protein: CASSSDGENTEAFF
CDR3 DNA: TGTGCCAGCAGTTCCGACGGGGAGAACACTGAAGCTTTCTTT

J gene: TRBJ1-2
D gene: .
clone size: .
V gene: TRBV6-1
CDR3 protein: CAGIGGGPTSPVHGYTF
CDR3 DNA: TGTGCCGGAATCGGGGGGGGTCCAACCAGCCCTGTTCATGGCTACACCTTC

J gene: TRBJ1-5
D gene: .
clone size: .
V gene: TRBV10-3
CDR3 protein: CAISDRVNQPQHF
CDR3 DNA: TGTGCCATCAGTGACAGGGTGAATCAGCCCCAGCATTTT

J gene: TRBJ1-1
D gene: .
clone size: .
V gene: TRBV14
CDR3 protein: CASSHTMDTEAFF
CDR3 DNA: TGTGCCAGCAGCCATACTATGGACACTGAAGCTTTCTTT

J gene: TRBJ2-3
D gene: TRBD1
clone size: once
V gene: TRBV6-2/TRBV6-3
CDR3 protein: CASSQRTGATDTQYF
CDR3 DNA: TGTGCCAGCAGTCAAAGGACAGGGGCCACAGATACGCAGTATTTT

J gene: TRBJ1-1
D gene: .
clone size: .
V gene: TRBV11-3
CDR3 protein: CASTNSRAWTEAFF
CDR3 DNA: TGTGCCAGCACCAATTCAAGGGCGTGGACTGAAGCTTTCTTT

J gene: TRBJ2-6
D gene: .
clone size: .
V gene: TRBV5-1
CDR3 protein: CASSLISGTNVLTF
CDR3 DNA: TGCGCCAGCAGCTTGATCTCTGGGACCAACGTCCTGACTTTC

J gene: TRBJ1-2
D gene: TRBD1
clone size: .
V gene: TRBV29-1
CDR3 protein: CSVGQGEGYYGYTF
CDR3 DNA: TGCAGCGTCGGACAGGGGGAGGGGTACTATGGCTACACCTTC

J gene: TRBJ2-7
D gene: .
clone size: .
V gene: TRBV20-1
CDR3 protein: CSAGTIYEQYF
CDR3 DNA: TGCAGTGCTGGGACCATCTACGAGCAGTACTTC

J gene: TRBJ1-5
D gene: .
clone size: once
V gene: TRBV5-1
CDR3 protein: CASSALGISNQPQHF
CDR3 DNA: TGCGCCAGCAGCGCCCTGGGGATAAGCAATCAGCCCCAGCATTTT

J gene: TRBJ1-2
D gene: TRBD1
clone size: .
V gene: TRBV28
CDR3 protein: CASSQNRGPGYDYTF
CDR3 DNA: TGTGCCAGCAGTCAAAACAGGGGCCCGGGGTATGACTACACCTTC

J gene: TRBJ2-5
D gene: TRBD2
clone size: .
V gene: TRBV7-2
CDR3 protein: CASSPGLAGGSRMAQYF
CDR3 DNA: TGTGCCAGCAGCCCAGGACTAGCGGGGGGGAGCCGGATGGCCCAGTACTTC

J gene: TRBJ2-6
D gene: TRBD1
clone size: few
V gene: TRBV6-4
CDR3 protein: CASSSGTGGYGANVLTF
CDR3 DNA: TGTGCCAGCAGTTCCGGGACAGGGGGCTATGGGGCCAACGTCCTGACTTTC

J gene: TRBJ2-7
D gene: .
clone size: .
V gene: TRBV20-1
CDR3 protein: CSARDIRGQYF
CDR3 DNA: TGCAGTGCTAGAGATATCCGAGGGCAGTACTTC

J gene: TRBJ2-1
D gene: .
clone size: few
V gene: TRBV6-5
CDR3 protein: CASSPTLGNEQFF
CDR3 DNA: TGTGCCAGCAGCCCTACCCTCGGCAATGAGCAGTTCTTC

J gene: TRBJ2-1
D gene: TRBD1
clone size: .
V gene: TRBV7-2
CDR3 protein: CASSTTGTGDYNEQFF
CDR3 DNA: TGTGCCAGCAGCACGACCGGGACAGGGGATTACAATGAGCAGTTCTTC

J gene: TRBJ1-1
D gene: .
clone size: .
V gene: TRBV9
CDR3 protein: CASSVGGGADTEAFF
CDR3 DNA: TGTGCCAGCAGCGTAGGGGGGGGCGCGGACACTGAAGCTTTCTTT

J gene: TRBJ2-1
D gene: .
clone size: few
V gene: TRBV11-2
CDR3 protein: CASNLISNHFNNEQFF
CDR3 DNA: TGTGCCAGCAACTTAATCTCAAACCACTTTAACAATGAGCAGTTCTTC

J gene: TRBJ1-2
D gene: TRBD1
clone size: few
V gene: TRBV5-1
CDR3 protein: CASSPGQRDGYTF
CDR3 DNA: TGCGCCAGCAGCCCGGGACAGAGGGATGGCTACACCTTC

J gene: TRBJ2-1
D gene: TRBD1
clone size: .
V gene: TRBV6-5
CDR3 protein: CASSPPGQLNEQFF
CDR3 DNA: TGTGCCAGCAGTCCACCGGGACAGCTCAATGAGCAGTTCTTC

J gene: TRBJ2-6
D gene: TRBD1
clone size: .
V gene: TRBV6-6
CDR3 protein: CASSYTQGAGANVLTF
CDR3 DNA: TGTGCCAGCAGTTACACACAGGGGGCTGGGGCCAACGTCCTGACTTTC

J gene: TRBJ2-7
D gene: TRBD2
clone size: .
V gene: TRBV13
CDR3 protein: CASSQRGLAGVGEQYF
CDR3 DNA: TGTGCCAGCAGCCAACGAGGTCTAGCGGGGGTAGGCGAGCAGTACTTC

J gene: TRBJ2-1
D gene: .
clone size: .
V gene: TRBV4-3
CDR3 protein: CASSQDAAVGNEQFF
CDR3 DNA: TGCGCCAGCAGCCAAGACGCAGCGGTTGGGAATGAGCAGTTCTTC

J gene: TRBJ2-5
D gene: .
clone size: few
V gene: TRBV5-6
CDR3 protein: CASSLGPQREETQYF
CDR3 DNA: TGTGCCAGCAGCTTGGGACCACAGAGGGAAGAGACCCAGTACTTC

J gene: TRBJ2-2
D gene: .
clone size: few
V gene: TRBV3-1
CDR3 protein: CASSQDGPGELFF
CDR3 DNA: TGTGCCAGCAGCCAAGATGGGCCCGGGGAGCTGTTTTTT

J gene: TRBJ2-4
D gene: TRBD1
clone size: .
V gene: TRBV7-2
CDR3 protein: CASSLEFPGTGGFAKNIQYF
CDR3 DNA: TGTGCCAGCAGCTTAGAATTCCCCGGGACAGGGGGCTTTGCCAAAAACATTCAGTACTTC

J gene: TRBJ1-1
D gene: TRBD1
clone size: .
V gene: TRBV7-9
CDR3 protein: CASFIPGTGPNTEAFF
CDR3 DNA: TGTGCCAGCTTTATTCCCGGGACAGGGCCGAACACTGAAGCTTTCTTT

J gene: TRBJ1-1
D gene: .
clone size: .
V gene: TRBV6-2/TRBV6-3
CDR3 protein: CASRTDYNGNAEAFF
CDR3 DNA: TGTGCCAGCAGGACAGACTATAATGGGAACGCTGAAGCTTTCTTT